These 4 T cell receptor beta chains originate from one sample sequenced in a study of blood T cell repertoires in COVID-19. Sequencing was performed with immunoSEQ multiplex PCR; in TCRdb, only in-frame clones are kept and a portion is missing. The table records 39,000 or so clones, roughly nine tenths of them present only once. Specimen: peripheral blood. The origin of the receptors is a human donor in a cohort sampled during active COVID-19.

The sample holds one count of this clone. The CDR3 DNA follows: TGCAGTGCTCCACAGAACACTGAAGCTTTCTTT. Amino acid sequence: CSAPQNTEAFF. V usage is TRBV20-1 and J usage is TRBJ1-1; D unresolved. From germline, CDR1 is DFQATT and CDR2 SNEGSKA (reference sequence). This CDR3 has 11 residues. V lost 5 bases, J lost 1 base, and 5 bases lay in between.

The chain is built from TRBV7-9 and TRBJ2-7; D may be TRBD2 (5 bases). Germline V gene data show CDR1 as SEHNR and CDR2 as FQNEAQ (reference sequence). The CDR3 runs 12 residues. Trimming shortened V by 5 bases and J by 6 bases, and 11 bases separated the two germline ends. The CDR3 loop is CASSNSVGEQYF. CDR3 coding DNA: TGTGCCAGCAGCAATAGCGTGGGCGAGCAGTACTTC.

In this sample, this clone turned up once. This chain joins TRBV2 and TRBJ2-3; 10 positions agree with TRBD2. The germline V gene encodes CDR1 SNHLY and CDR2 FYNNEI. The trim removed 8 bases at V and 0 bases at J, leaving 5 bases unmatched. The CDR3 spans 15 residues. CDR3 sequence reads: CASLTSGHSTDTQYF. The CDR3 nucleotides read TGTGCCAGCCTGACTAGCGGGCATAGCACAGATACGCAGTATTTT.

This chain links TRBV5-1 with TRBJ1-1, with 7 bases aligning to TRBD1. Per germline, CDR1 SGHRS and CDR2 YFSETQ. The CDR3 extends over 15 amino acids. Germline trimming cut 4 bases from V and 1 base from J; bases unmatched to any gene: 7. The DNA of the CDR3 is TGCGCCAGCAGCCCCCAGGGGGGTACGAACACTGAAGCTTTCTTT. Translating it yields CASSPQGGTNTEAFF.